Each of the 16 T cell receptor beta chains below was sequenced from the same sample in a study of OX40 agonist ivuxolimab in advanced cancers. Assay used: immunoSEQ multiplex PCR; TCRdb lists only in-frame clones, some missing. The table lists roughly 70,000 clones, about 88% of them singletons, with 0.67% in the top ten. The sample in question was CD4+ or CD8+ T cells sorted from blood, obtained in a trial of the OX40 agonist ivuxolimab. The receptors derive from an adult with an advanced solid tumor such as melanoma, head and neck, liver or kidney cancer.

This clone was counted a single time. The V and J genes are TRBV2 and TRBJ2-6, with D maybe TRBD1 (5 bases). The germline V and J ends were trimmed by 6 bases and 1 base, with 10 bases remaining between them. CDR3 length: 15 residues. Germline CDR1 is SNHLY and CDR2 is FYNNEI. The CDR3 DNA follows: TGTGCCAGCAGGCAGGGTTCGTCTGGGGCCAACGTCCTGACTTTC. The encoded protein is CASRQGSSGANVLTF.

This chain uses TRBV5-1 with TRBJ2-1; 8 bases map to TRBD2. Germline loops: CDR1 SGHRS, CDR2 YFSETQ. Germline trimming cut 4 bases from V and 4 bases from J; bases unmatched to any gene: 7. The length of the CDR3 is 15 residues. The CDR3 loop reads CASSPLTGGYNEQFF. DNA for the CDR3: TGCGCCAGCAGCCCGCTGACGGGAGGGTACAATGAGCAGTTCTTC.

This clone was detected once. V is TRBV6-1 and J is TRBJ1-2; a possible D gene is TRBD1 (5 bases). Trimming left V 6 bases short and J 5 bases short, with 16 bases between. Germline V gene sequence: CDR1 MNHNS, CDR2 SASEGT. The CDR3 length is 14 residues. The CDR3 spells CASRGRDGLYGYTF. CDR3 coding DNA: TGTGCCAGCAGGGGCCGGGACGGCCTATATGGCTACACCTTC.

The rearrangement uses TRBV7-8 and TRBJ2-1; TRBD2 matches 14 bases. Losses at the gene ends were 4 bases for V and 9 bases for J; bases not matched to a gene: 5. This CDR3 region has 15 residues. Looked up from germline, CDR1 is SGHVS and CDR2 is FQNEAQ. CDR3 sequence reads: CASSSTSGRAGEQFF. The CDR3 DNA follows: TGTGCCAGCAGCTCGACTAGCGGGAGGGCCGGTGAGCAGTTCTTC.

This sequence joins TRBV7-8 and TRBJ1-4; possibly TRBD1 for D (5 bases). CDR3 length: 17 amino acids. Germline V gene data show CDR1 as SGHVS and CDR2 as FQNEAQ. The ends were cut back, 0 bases at V and 5 bases at J, with 16 bases in the middle. The DNA for the CDR3 is TGTGCCAGCAGCTTAGCGGGTTTTTCGGGACGGAATGAAAAACTGTTTTTT. This gives the protein CASSLAGFSGRNEKLFF.

The chain joins TRBV2 to TRBJ2-7, with TRBD2 identical over 8 bases. The CDR3 spans 12 residues. The V segment lost 0 bases and the J segment 11 bases; nucleotides outside the gene matches: 3. Germline assignment: CDR1 SNHLY and CDR2 FYNNEI. CDR3 loop: CASSEARGDEYF. CDR3 sequence (DNA): TGTGCCAGCAGTGAAGCGCGGGGGGACGAGTACTTC.

The chain links TRBV9 to TRBJ1-1, with TRBD1 matching 10 bases. After removal of 3 bases from V and 1 base from J, the junction contained 6 bases not matched to a gene. CDR1 and CDR2 from the germline V gene are SGDLS and YYNGEE. The CDR3 has 16 residues. As DNA, the CDR3 is TGTGCCAGCAGCGGCGCCGGGACAGGGGCGAACACTGAAGCTTTCTTT. Translation: CASSGAGTGANTEAFF.

The chain combines TRBV29-1 with TRBJ1-1; D may be TRBD1 (6 bases). Deletions cut 7 bases from V and 7 bases from J, with 22 bases between. CDR1 SQVTM and CDR2 ANQGSEA come from the germline V gene. This CDR3 spans 14 amino acids. The DNA for the CDR3 is TGCAGCGCCGCAAGGGGGAAAGGGTTAAATGAAGCTTTCTTT. Residues: CSAARGKGLNEAFF. Complete variable domain (other parts from reference TRBV29-1 and TRBJ1-1): SAVISQKPSRDICQRGTSLTIQCQVDSQVTMMFWYRQQPGQSLTLIATANQGSEATYESGFVIDKFPISRPNLTFSTLTVSNMSPEDSSIYLCSAARGKGLNEAFFGQGTRLTVV.

The chain is built from TRBV6-1 and TRBJ2-1, with TRBD2 identical over 10 bases. This CDR3 has 17 residues. J gave up 7 bases and V 6 bases, and 15 bases lay outside the gene matches. Germline V gene data show CDR1 as MNHNS and CDR2 as SASEGT. The CDR3 DNA is TGTGCCAGCAGCGAAACCCACTTAGCGGGAGGCAAGAATGAGCAGTTCTTC. It encodes CASSETHLAGGKNEQFF.

The rearrangement uses TRBV15 and TRBJ2-1; a weak D match, TRBD2 (5 bases). The germline V gene has CDR1 LNHNV and CDR2 YYDKDF (reference sequence). The CDR3 runs to 14 residues. With 0 bases removed from V and 9 bases from J, the gap between germline ends came to 12 bases. The CDR3 bases are TGTGCCACCAGCAGAGAGGCTAGCAGTAGTGAGCAGTTCTTC. It translates to CATSREASSSEQFF.

The genes are TRBV6-5 and TRBJ2-4; D uncertain. This CDR3 has 14 residues. Looked up from germline, CDR1 is MNHEY and CDR2 is SVGAGI. V was pared by 6 bases and J by 0 bases, with 9 bases between. CDR3 region: CASRSGIAKNIQYF. The CDR3 nucleotides read TGTGCCAGCAGGTCGGGTATAGCCAAAAACATTCAGTACTTC.

The chain links TRBV7-9 to TRBJ2-3; 8 nucleotides line up with TRBD1. V shed 6 bases, J shed 6 bases, and the junction held 11 bases outside the gene matches. Per germline, CDR1 SEHNR and CDR2 FQNEAQ (reference sequence). This CDR3 contains 15 residues. DNA for the CDR3: TGTGCCAGCAGTTCGGACAGGGCACGGCGGGATACGCAGTATTTT. This gives the protein CASSSDRARRDTQYF. Together with reference TRBV7-9 and TRBJ2-3, the CDR3 gives the full variable domain: DTGVSQNPRHKITKRGQNVTFRCDPISEHNRLYWYRQTLGQGPEFLTYFQNEAQLEKSRLLSDRFSAERPKGSFSTLEIQRTEQGDSAMYLCASSSDRARRDTQYFGPGTRLTVL.

The V and J genes are TRBV28 and TRBJ1-5; D not certain. With 7 bases removed from V and 5 bases from J, the gap between germline ends came to 9 bases. CDR3 length: 12 residues. The germline V gene encodes CDR1 MDHEN and CDR2 SYDVKM. CDR3 in amino acids: CASKTVHQPQHF. CDR3 bases: TGTGCCAGCAAGACGGTGCATCAGCCCCAGCATTTT. Full variable domain (rest looked up from reference TRBV28 and TRBJ1-5): DVKVTQSSRYLVKRTGEKVFLECVQDMDHENMFWYRQDPGLGLRLIYFSYDVKMKEKGDIPEGYSVSREKKERFSLILESASTNQTSMYLCASKTVHQPQHFGDGTRLSIL.

The V gene is TRBV7-3, the J gene TRBJ1-1; D is unclear. In germline, CDR1 is SGHTA, CDR2 FQGTGA. This CDR3 contains 13 residues. V lost 5 bases, J lost 5 bases, and 12 bases lay in between. The DNA for the CDR3 is TGTGCCAGCAGCCCCAACGCGGGTACTGAAGCTTTCTTT. Amino acid sequence: CASSPNAGTEAFF.

This clone was detected once. V usage is TRBV20-1 and J usage is TRBJ2-5; D is uncertain. Germline V gene sequence: CDR1 DFQATT, CDR2 SNEGSKA (reference sequence). V lost 3 bases, J lost 5 bases, and 7 bases lay in between. The CDR3 totals 11 residues. Here the CDR3 DNA reads TGCAGTGCTAGGACTGGGGAGACCCAGTACTTC. This encodes CSARTGETQYF.

This chain connects TRBV19 to TRBJ1-2, with 7 positions matching TRBD1. The CDR3 loop spans 13 amino acids. The germline gives CDR1 LNHDA, CDR2 SQIVND (reference sequence). Losses at the gene ends were 10 bases for V and 6 bases for J; bases not matched to a gene: 11. CDR3 in amino acids: CATIDREVNGYTF. DNA of the CDR3: TGTGCCACCATCGACAGGGAAGTAAATGGCTACACCTTC.